This TCR beta chain was sequenced in a study of regulatory T cells in long-lasting Graves disease. CDR1 is DFQATT and CDR2 is SNEGSKA in the germline V gene (reference sequence). This CDR3 has 15 amino acids. Trimming shortened V by 5 bases and J by 2 bases, and 13 bases separated the two germline ends. Building of the TCR beta libraries involved iRepertoire HTBI primers and Arm-PCR of CDR3 regions. TCRdb re-called the multiplex PCR reads with MiXCR, one entry per CDR3 protein. The profile shows 300,000 to 450,000 distinct CDR3 sequences, roughly 15% of them singletons. This clonotype has at least ten counts. Its target is not known. Findings of the study overall: Persistent disease favored TRBV28, TRBJ1-2 and TRBJ2-5. Graves' patients with persistent disease showed TCR diversity lower than patients newly diagnosed. New patients shared fewer public clonotypes (about 1,000) than persistent patients did (2,741).

As to time point: newly diagnosed GD, antithyroid drugs for less than 3 months. RNA isolated from PBMCs was used to make the TCR library. It was by American Thyroid Association guidelines that Graves' disease was diagnosed. The rearrangement uses TRBV20-1 and TRBJ1-6; D is undetermined. The specimen comprised peripheral blood mononuclear cells (PBMCs), sampled at new diagnosis, from a patient treated with antithyroid drugs. This receptor was taken from a female donor with Graves disease. The CDR3 sequence: CSAPRHGAYNSPLHF. The CDR3 DNA reads TGCAGTGCTCCTAGACATGGGGCCTATAATTCACCCCTCCACTTT.